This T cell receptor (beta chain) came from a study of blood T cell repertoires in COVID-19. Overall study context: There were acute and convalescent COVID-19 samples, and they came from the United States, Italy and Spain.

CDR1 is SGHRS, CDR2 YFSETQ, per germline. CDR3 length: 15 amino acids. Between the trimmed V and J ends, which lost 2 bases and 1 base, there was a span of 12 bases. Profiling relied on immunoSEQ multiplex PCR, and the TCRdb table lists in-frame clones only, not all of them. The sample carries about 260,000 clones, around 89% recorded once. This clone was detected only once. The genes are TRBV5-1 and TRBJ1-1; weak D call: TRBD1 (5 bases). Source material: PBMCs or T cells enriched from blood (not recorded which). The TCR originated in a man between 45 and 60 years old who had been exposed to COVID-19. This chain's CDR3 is CASSLIGRENTEAFF. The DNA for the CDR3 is TGCGCCAGCAGCTTAATTGGCAGGGAGAACACTGAAGCTTTCTTT.